Sequencing of this T cell receptor beta chain was carried out in a study of blood T cell repertoires in COVID-19. Assay used: immunoSEQ multiplex PCR; TCRdb lists only in-frame clones, some missing. The table shows 300,000 to 400,000 clones, with 80% to 90% occurring only once. The CDR3 has 14 residues. Source material: peripheral blood. The gene calls are TRBV21-1 and TRBJ2-1; the table's D call, TRBD1, has no DNA check behind it. TRBV21-1 is classified as a pseudogene. The TCR comes from a woman in her twenties or thirties with COVID-19, enrolled during active disease. The CDR3 coding sequence is TGTGCCAGCGGGGGACAGGAGGGGTACAATGAGCAGTTCTTC. As protein: CASGGQEGYNEQFF.